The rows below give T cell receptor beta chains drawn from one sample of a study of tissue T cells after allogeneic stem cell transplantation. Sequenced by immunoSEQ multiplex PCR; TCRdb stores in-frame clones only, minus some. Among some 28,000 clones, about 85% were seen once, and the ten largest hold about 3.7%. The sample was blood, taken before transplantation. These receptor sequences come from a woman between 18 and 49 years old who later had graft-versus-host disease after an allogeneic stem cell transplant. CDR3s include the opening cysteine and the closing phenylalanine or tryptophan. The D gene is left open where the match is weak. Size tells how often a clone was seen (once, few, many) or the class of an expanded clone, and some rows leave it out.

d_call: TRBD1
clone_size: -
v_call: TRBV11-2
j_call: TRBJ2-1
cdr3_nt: TGTGCCAGCAGCAGCCGGGACAGGGGGGTCGATGAGCAGTTCTTC
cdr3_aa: CASSSRDRGVDEQFF

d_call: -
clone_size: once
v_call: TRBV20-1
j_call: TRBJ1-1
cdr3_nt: TGCACTATGCGGTTAGGGGCTGAAGCTTTCTTT
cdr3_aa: CTMRLGAEAFF

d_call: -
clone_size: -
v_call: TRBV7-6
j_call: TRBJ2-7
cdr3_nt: TGTGCCAGCAGCCGCGGGACCCGGGGCGAGCAGTACTTC
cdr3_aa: CASSRGTRGEQYF

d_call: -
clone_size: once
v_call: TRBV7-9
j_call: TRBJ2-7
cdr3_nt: TGTGCCAGCAGCTCGGGGGACAGAGCCTACGAGCAGTACTTC
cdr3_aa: CASSSGDRAYEQYF

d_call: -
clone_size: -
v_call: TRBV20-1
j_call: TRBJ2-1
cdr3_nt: TGCAGTGCGGCCCGGTGGGAGCAGTTCTTC
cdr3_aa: CSAARWEQFF

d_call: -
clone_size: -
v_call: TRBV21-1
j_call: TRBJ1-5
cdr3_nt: TGTGCCAGCAGCAAAGTTAGCAGGTGTCGAGATCAGCCCCAGCATTTT
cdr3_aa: CASSKVSRCRDQPQHF

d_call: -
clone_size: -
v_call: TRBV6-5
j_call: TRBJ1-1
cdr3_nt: TGTGCCAGCAGTACCGGGACTGAAGCTTTCTTT
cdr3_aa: CASSTGTEAFF

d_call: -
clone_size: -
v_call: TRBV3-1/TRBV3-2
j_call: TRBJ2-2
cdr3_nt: TGTGCCAGCGCCGTAGGGCTGAACACCGGGGAGCTGTTTTTT
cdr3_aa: CASAVGLNTGELFF

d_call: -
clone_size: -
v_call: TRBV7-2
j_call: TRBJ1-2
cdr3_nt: TGTGCCAGCAGCTCAGGGGCTTCTAACTATGGCTACACCTTC
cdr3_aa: CASSSGASNYGYTF

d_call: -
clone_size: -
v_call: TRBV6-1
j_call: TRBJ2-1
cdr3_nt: TGTGCCAGCAGTGAAGTCAATGAGCAGTTCTTC
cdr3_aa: CASSEVNEQFF

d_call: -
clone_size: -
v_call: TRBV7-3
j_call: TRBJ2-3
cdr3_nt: TGTGCCAGCAGCTTAAGTCAGTTCAACACAGATACGCAGTATTTT
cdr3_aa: CASSLSQFNTDTQYF

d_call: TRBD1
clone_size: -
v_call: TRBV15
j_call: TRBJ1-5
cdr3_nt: TGTGCCACCAGCAGAGGTGACAGGGCCAGGCAGCCCCAGCATTTT
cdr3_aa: CATSRGDRARQPQHF

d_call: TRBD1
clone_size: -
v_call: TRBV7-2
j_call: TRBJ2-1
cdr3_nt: TGTGCCAGCAGCATAGACAGGGGGCTGCACAATGAGCAGTTCTTC
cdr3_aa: CASSIDRGLHNEQFF

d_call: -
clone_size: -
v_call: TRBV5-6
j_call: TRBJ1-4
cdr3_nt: TGTGCCAGCAGCACCCAATTGACTAATGAAAAACTGTTTTTT
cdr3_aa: CASSTQLTNEKLFF